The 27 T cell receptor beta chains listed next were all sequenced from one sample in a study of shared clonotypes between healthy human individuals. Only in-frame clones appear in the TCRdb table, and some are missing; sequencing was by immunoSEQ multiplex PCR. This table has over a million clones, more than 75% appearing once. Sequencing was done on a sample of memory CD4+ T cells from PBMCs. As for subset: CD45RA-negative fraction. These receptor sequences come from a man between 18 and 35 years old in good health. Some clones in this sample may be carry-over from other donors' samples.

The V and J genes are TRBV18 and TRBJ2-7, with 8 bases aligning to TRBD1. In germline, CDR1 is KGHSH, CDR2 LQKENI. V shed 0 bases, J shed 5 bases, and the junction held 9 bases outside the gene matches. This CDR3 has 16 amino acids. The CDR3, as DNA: TGTGCCAGCTCACCACCGAATCTACAGGGGGACCACGAGCAGTACTTC. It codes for CASSPPNLQGDHEQYF.

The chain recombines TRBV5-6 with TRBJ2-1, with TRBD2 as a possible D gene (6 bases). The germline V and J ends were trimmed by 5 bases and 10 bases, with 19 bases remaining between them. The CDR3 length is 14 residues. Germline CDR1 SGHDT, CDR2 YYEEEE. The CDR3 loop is CASSSARDGGEQFF. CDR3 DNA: TGTGCCAGCAGTTCAGCCCGGGACGGGGGAGAGCAGTTCTTC.

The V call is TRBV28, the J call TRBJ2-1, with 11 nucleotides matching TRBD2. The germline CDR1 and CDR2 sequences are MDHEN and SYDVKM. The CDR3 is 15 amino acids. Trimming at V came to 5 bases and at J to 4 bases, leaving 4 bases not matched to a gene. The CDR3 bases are TGTGCCAGCAGTACCCGACTAGCGGGGTACAATGAGCAGTTCTTC. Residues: CASSTRLAGYNEQFF. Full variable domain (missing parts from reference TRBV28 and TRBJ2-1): DVKVTQSSRYLVKRTGEKVFLECVQDMDHENMFWYRQDPGLGLRLIYFSYDVKMKEKGDIPEGYSVSREKKERFSLILESASTNQTSMYLCASSTRLAGYNEQFFGPGTRLTVL.

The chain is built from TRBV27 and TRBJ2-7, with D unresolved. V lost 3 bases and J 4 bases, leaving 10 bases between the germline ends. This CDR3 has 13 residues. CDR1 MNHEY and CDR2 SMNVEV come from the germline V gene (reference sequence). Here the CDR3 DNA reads TGTGCCAGCAGTTTTACACGATTTTACGAGCAGTACTTC. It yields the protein CASSFTRFYEQYF.

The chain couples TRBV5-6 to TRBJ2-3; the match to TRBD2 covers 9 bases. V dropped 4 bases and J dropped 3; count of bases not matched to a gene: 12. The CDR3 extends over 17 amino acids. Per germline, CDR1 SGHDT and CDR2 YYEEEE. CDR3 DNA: TGTGCCAGCAGCCCCCTATTTAGCGGGAGAAGGACAGATACGCAGTATTTT. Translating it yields CASSPLFSGRRTDTQYF. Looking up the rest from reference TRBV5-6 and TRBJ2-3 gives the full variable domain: DAGVTQSPTHLIKTRGQQVTLRCSPKSGHDTVSWYQQALGQGPQFIFQYYEEEERQRGNFPDRFSGHQFPNYSSELNVNALLLGDSALYLCASSPLFSGRRTDTQYFGPGTRLTVL.

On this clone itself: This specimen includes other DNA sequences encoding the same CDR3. The CDR3 loop reads CASSLGLAGGTDTQYF. The CDR3 nucleotides are TGCGCCAGCAGCTTGGGACTAGCGGGAGGCACAGATACGCAGTATTTT. This chain connects TRBV5-1 to TRBJ2-3, with 12 bases that match TRBD2. CDR3 length equals 16 residues. The germline CDR1 and CDR2 sequences are SGHRS and YFSETQ. V was pared by 0 bases and J by 1 base, with 0 bases of the junction left unmatched.

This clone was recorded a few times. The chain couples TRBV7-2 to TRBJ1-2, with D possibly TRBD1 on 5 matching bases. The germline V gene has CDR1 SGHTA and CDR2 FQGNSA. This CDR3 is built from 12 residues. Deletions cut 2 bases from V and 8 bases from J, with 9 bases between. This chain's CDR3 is CASSLSGSGYTF. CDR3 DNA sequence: TGTGCCAGCAGCTTATCAGGGAGCGGCTACACCTTC.

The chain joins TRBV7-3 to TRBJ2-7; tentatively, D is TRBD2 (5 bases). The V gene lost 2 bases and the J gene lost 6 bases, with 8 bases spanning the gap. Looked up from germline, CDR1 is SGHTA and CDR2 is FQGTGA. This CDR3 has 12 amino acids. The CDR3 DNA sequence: TGTGCCAGCAGCTTACTACGGGGCGAGCAGTACTTC. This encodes CASSLLRGEQYF.

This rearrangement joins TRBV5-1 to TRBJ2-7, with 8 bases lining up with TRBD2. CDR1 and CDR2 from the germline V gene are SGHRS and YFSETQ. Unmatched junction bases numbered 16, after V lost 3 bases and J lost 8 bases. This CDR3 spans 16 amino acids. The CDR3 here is CASSSTLGLASSQQYF. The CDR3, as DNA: TGCGCCAGCAGCTCGACCCTAGGACTAGCTTCATCTCAGCAGTACTTC.

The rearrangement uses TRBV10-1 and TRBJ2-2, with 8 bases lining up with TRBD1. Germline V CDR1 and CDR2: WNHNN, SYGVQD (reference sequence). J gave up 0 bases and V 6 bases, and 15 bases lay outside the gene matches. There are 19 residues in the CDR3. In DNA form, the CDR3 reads TGCGCCAGCAGGACCCCGGGACAGGACCCGTTCGCGAACACCGGGGAGCTGTTTTTT. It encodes CASRTPGQDPFANTGELFF.

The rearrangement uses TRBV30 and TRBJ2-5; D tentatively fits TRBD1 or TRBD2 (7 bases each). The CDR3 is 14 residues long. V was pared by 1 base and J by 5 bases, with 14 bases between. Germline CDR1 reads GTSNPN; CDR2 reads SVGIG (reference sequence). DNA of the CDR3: TGTGCCTGGAGTGCCCACAGGGGAGGGGAGACCCAGTACTTC. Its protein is CAWSAHRGGETQYF.

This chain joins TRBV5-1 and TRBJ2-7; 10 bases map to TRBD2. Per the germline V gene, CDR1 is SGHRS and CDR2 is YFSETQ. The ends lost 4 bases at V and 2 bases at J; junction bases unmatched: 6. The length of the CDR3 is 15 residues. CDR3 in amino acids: CASSVVAGGPYEQYF. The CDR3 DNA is TGCGCCAGCAGCGTCGTAGCGGGAGGCCCCTACGAGCAGTACTTC.

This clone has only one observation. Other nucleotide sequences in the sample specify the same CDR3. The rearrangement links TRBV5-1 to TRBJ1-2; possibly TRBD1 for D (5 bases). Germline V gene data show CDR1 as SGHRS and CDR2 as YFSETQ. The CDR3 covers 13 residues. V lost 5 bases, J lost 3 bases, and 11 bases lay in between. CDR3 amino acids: CASSVQGDYGYTF. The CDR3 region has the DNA TGCGCCAGCAGTGTGCAGGGAGACTATGGCTACACCTTC.

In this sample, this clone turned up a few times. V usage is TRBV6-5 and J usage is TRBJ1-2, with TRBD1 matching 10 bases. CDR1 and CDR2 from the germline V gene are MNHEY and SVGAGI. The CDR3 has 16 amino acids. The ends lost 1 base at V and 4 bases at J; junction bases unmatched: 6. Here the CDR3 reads CASSYLPGQGPYGYTF. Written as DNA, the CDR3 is TGTGCCAGCAGTTACTTACCGGGACAGGGGCCCTATGGCTACACCTTC.

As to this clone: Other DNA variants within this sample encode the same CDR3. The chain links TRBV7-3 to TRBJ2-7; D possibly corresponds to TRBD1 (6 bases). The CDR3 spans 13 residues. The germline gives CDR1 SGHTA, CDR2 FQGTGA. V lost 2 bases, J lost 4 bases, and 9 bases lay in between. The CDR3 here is CASSLLQGYEQYF. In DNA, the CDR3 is TGTGCCAGCAGCTTATTACAGGGTTACGAGCAGTACTTC.

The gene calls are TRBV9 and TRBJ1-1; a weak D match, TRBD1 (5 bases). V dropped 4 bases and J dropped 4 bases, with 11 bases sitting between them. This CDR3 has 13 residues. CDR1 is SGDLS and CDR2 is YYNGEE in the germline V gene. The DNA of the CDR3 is TGTGCCAGCAGCTACGAGGGGAGCACTGAAGCTTTCTTT. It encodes CASSYEGSTEAFF. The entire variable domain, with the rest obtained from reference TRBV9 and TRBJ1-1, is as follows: DSGVTQTPKHLITATGQRVTLRCSPRSGDLSVYWYQQSLDQGLQFLIQYYNGEERAKGNILERFSAQQFPDLHSELNLSSLELGDSALYFCASSYEGSTEAFFGQGTRLTVV.

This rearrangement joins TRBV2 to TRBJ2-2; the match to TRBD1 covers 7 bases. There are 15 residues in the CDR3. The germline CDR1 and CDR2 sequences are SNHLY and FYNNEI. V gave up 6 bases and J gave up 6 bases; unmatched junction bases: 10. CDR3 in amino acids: CASRKQGIRAGELFF. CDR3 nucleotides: TGTGCCAGCAGGAAACAGGGGATCAGGGCCGGGGAGCTGTTTTTT. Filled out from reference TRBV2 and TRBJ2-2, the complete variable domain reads EPEVTQTPSHQVTQMGQEVILRCVPISNHLYFYWYRQILGQKVEFLVSFYNNEISEKSEIFDDQFSVERPDGSNFTLKIRSTKLEDSAMYFCASRKQGIRAGELFFGEGSRLTVL.

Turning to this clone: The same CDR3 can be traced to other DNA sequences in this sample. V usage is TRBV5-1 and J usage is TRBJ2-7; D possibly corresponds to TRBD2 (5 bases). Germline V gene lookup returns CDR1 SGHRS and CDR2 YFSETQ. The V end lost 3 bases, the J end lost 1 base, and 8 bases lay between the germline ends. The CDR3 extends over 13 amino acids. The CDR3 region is CASSSGGSYEQYF. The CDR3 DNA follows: TGCGCCAGCAGCTCCGGAGGATCCTACGAGCAGTACTTC.

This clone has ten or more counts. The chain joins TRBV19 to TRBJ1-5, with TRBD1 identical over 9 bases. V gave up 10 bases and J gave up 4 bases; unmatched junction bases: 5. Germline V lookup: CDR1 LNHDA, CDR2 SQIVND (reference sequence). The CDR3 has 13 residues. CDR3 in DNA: TGTGCCACCCGGACAGGGGAAAATCAGCCCCAGCATTTT. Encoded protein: CATRTGENQPQHF.

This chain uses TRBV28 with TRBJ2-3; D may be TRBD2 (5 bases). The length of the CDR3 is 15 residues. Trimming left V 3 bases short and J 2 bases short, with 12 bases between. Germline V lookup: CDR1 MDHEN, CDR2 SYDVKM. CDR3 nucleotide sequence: TGTGCCAGCAGTTTTTTTGGGAGTCTCACAGATACGCAGTATTTT. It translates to CASSFFGSLTDTQYF.

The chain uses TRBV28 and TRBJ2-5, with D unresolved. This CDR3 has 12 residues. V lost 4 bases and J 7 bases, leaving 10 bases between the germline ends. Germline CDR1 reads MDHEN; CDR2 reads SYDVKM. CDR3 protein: CASSSSLWTQYF. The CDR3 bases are TGTGCCAGCAGTTCCTCTCTTTGGACCCAGTACTTC. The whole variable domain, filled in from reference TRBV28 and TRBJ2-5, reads DVKVTQSSRYLVKRTGEKVFLECVQDMDHENMFWYRQDPGLGLRLIYFSYDVKMKEKGDIPEGYSVSREKKERFSLILESASTNQTSMYLCASSSSLWTQYFGPGTRLLVL.

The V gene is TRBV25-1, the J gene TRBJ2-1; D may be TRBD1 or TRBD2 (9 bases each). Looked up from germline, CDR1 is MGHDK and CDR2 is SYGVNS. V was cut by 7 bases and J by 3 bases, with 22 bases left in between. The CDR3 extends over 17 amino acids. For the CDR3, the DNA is TGTGCCAGCACCCCACAGGGGGCGGGAGGGAACTACAATGAGCAGTTCTTC. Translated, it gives CASTPQGAGGNYNEQFF.

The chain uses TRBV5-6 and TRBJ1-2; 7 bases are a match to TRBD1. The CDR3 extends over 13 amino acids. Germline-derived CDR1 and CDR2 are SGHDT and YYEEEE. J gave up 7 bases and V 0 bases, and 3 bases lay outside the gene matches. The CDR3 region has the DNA TGTGCCAGCAGCTTGGACAGGGGCGGTGGCTACACCTTC. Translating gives CASSLDRGGGYTF.

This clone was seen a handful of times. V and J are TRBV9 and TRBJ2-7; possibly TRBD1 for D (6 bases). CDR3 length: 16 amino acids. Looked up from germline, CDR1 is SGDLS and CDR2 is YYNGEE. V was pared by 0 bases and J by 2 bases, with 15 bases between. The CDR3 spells CASSVAATGTTYEQYF. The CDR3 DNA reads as TGTGCCAGCAGCGTAGCTGCTACAGGGACAACCTACGAGCAGTACTTC.

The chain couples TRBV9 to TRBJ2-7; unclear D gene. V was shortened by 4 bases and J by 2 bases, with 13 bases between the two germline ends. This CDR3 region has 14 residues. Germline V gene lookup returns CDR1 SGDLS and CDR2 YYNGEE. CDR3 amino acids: CASSRFGVTYEQYF. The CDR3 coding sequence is TGTGCCAGCAGCAGGTTCGGCGTGACCTACGAGCAGTACTTC.

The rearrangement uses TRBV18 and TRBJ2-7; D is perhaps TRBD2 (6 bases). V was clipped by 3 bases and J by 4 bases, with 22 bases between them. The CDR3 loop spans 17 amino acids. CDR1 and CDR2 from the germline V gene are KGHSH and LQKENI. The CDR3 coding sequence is TGTGCCAGCTCACCGCCCACGCGTGCGGGGAACCATTACGAGCAGTACTTC. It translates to CASSPPTRAGNHYEQYF.

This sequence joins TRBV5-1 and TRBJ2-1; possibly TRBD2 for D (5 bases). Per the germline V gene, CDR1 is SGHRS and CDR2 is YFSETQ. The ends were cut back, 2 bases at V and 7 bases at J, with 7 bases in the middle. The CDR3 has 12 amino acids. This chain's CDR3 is CASSFRGNEQFF. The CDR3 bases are TGCGCCAGCAGCTTCCGAGGGAATGAGCAGTTCTTC. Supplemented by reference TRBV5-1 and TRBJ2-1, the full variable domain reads KAGVTQTPRYLIKTRGQQVTLSCSPISGHRSVSWYQQTPGQGLQFLFEYFSETQRNKGNFPGRFSGRQFSNSRSEMNVSTLELGDSALYLCASSFRGNEQFFGPGTRLTVL.